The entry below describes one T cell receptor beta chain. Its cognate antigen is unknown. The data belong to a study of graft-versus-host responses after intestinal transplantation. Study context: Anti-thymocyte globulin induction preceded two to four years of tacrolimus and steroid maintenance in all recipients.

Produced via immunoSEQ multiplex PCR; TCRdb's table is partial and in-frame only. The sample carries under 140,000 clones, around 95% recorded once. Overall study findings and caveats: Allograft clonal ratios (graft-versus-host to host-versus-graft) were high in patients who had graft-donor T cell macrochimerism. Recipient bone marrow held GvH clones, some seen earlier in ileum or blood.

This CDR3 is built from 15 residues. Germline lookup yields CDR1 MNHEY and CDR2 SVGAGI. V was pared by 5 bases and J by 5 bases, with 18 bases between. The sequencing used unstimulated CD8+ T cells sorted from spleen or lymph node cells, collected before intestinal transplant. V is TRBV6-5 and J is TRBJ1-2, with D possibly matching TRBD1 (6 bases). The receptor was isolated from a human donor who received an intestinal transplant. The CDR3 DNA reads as TGTGCCAGCAGTCCCCAACAGGGTGGGGGTTATGGCTACACCTTC. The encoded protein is CASSPQQGGGYGYTF.